One TCR beta chain is described in this entry. The sample comes from a study of identifying expanded T cells in peripheral blood. Repertoires were generated with immunoSEQ multiplex PCR, while TCRdb's copy carries only in-frame clones and drops some. Of about 58,000 clones in the sample, approximately 83% were seen once. This CDR3 has 15 amino acids. V lost 7 bases, J lost 7 bases, and 13 bases stayed unmatched. In germline, CDR1 is SNHLY, CDR2 FYNNEI. Collection occurred without any documented infections or immune events in donors. The chain recombines TRBV2 with TRBJ1-5, with 7 bases identical to TRBD1. The clonotype comes from a person between 18 and 70 years old in good health. Material for sequencing was blood. CDR3 bases: TGTGCCAGCACTCTCATAGGGAGACAGGGCCAGCCCCAGCATTTT. It is translated as CASTLIGRQGQPQHF.